Sequencing of this T cell receptor beta chain was carried out in a study of blood T cells in healthy people across ages. The length of the CDR3 is 15 residues. Looked up from germline, CDR1 is DFQATT and CDR2 is SNEGSKA (reference sequence). V gave up 0 bases and J gave up 4 bases, with 13 bases separating them. Primed by a sample-barcoded 5' primer and a J-beta primer mix, a second PCR proceeded for roughly 6 to 12 cycles. Every molecule of cDNA carried a tag from a template-switch adaptor with 12 random nucleotides. TCRdb used MiXCR to reprocess the 5' RACE reads, holding one entry per CDR3 protein. The data show fewer than 800,000 distinct CDR3 sequences, less than 40% seen once. As to this clonotype: Its antigen is currently unknown.

Per individual sample, total RNA of at least 6 micrograms was extracted. The study, taken as a whole, reports: It was the long-lived donors that had more naive CD4+ cells and higher diversity than aged donors.

The source material was blood. The TCR comes from a woman at least 80 years old in good health. The chain couples TRBV20-1 to TRBJ2-1; perhaps TRBD2 as D (5 bases). CDR3 nucleotide sequence: TGCAGTGCTAGAGAAACTAGTCTCGGTTACAATGAGCAGTTCTTC. Its protein is CSARETSLGYNEQFF.